Presented here are 27 T cell receptor beta chains from one specimen sequenced in a study of cytomegalovirus exposure and HLA in healthy donors. The PCR had 60 Vbeta and 13 Jbeta primers. Assay: immunoSEQ multiplex PCR; the TCRdb copy retains only in-frame clones and omits some. Of 90,000 to 140,000 clones in the sample, 69% were seen once. Input material: PBMCs. The receptors come from a man aged 30 to 45 in good health and CMV-seronegative.

This clone came up a few times. The chain is built from TRBV28 and TRBJ1-5, with TRBD1 as a possible D gene (6 bases). The CDR3 runs 15 residues. Per germline, CDR1 MDHEN and CDR2 SYDVKM. V lost 2 bases, J lost 2 bases, and 10 bases lay in between. Written as DNA, the CDR3 is TGTGCCAGCAGTTTACAGGGGTTAGGCAATCAGCCCCAGCATTTT. Its translation is CASSLQGLGNQPQHF.

This chain connects TRBV25-1 to TRBJ2-5; D is undetermined. Trimming shortened V by 1 base and J by 3 bases, and 9 bases separated the two germline ends. This CDR3 has 14 residues. Germline CDR1 reads MGHDK; CDR2 reads SYGVNS. CDR3 protein: CASSESHSKETQYF. The CDR3 DNA sequence: TGTGCCAGCAGTGAATCCCACAGTAAAGAGACCCAGTACTTC.

The chain combines TRBV5-4 with TRBJ1-4; TRBD1 agrees at 8 bases. CDR1 and CDR2 from the germline V gene are SGHNT and YYREEE (reference sequence). This CDR3 region has 16 residues. The V gene end was trimmed by 4 bases and the J gene end by 4 bases; junction bases not matched to a gene: 9. The CDR3 coding sequence is TGTGCCAGCAGCCCGGACAGGGCGTTGGGTAATGAAAAACTGTTTTTT. Residues: CASSPDRALGNEKLFF.

As regards this clone: The missing conserved phenylalanine or tryptophan at the end of this CDR3 makes a read error likely. V is TRBV27 and J is TRBJ2-3; D unresolved. Deletions cut 2 bases from V and 1 base from J, with 13 bases between. The CDR3 has 16 residues. In germline, CDR1 is MNHEY, CDR2 SMNVEV (reference sequence). The CDR3 DNA reads as TGTGCCAGCAGTTTACTCCCCCCGGAACGCACAGATACGCAGTATCTT. Amino acids: CASSLLPPERTDTQYL.

The V gene is TRBV2, the J gene TRBJ1-5; maybe TRBD1 (5 bases). The CDR3 runs 17 residues. Deletions cut 6 bases from V and 1 base from J, with 19 bases between. Germline V lookup: CDR1 SNHLY, CDR2 FYNNEI. CDR3 coding DNA: TGTGCCAGCAGCCCCATTGGGGGGGTTAGGAGCAATCAGCCCCAGCATTTT. It is translated as CASSPIGGVRSNQPQHF.

The rearrangement links TRBV10-2 to TRBJ1-2, with TRBD1 as a possible D gene (5 bases). Germline CDR1 reads WSHSY; CDR2 reads SAAADI. The CDR3 totals 13 residues. V gave up 4 bases and J gave up 5 bases, with 11 bases separating them. CDR3 DNA: TGCGCCAGCAGTGTAAACCCAGGGTATGGCTACACCTTC. Translating gives CASSVNPGYGYTF.

The chain recombines TRBV20-1 with TRBJ2-7; 9 bases match TRBD2. The CDR3 runs to 11 residues. Losses at the gene ends were 6 bases for V and 7 bases for J; bases not matched to a gene: 4. Per the germline V gene, CDR1 is DFQATT and CDR2 is SNEGSKA (reference sequence). Here the CDR3 reads CSAGLAWEQYF. The DNA of the CDR3 is TGCAGTGCGGGACTAGCTTGGGAGCAGTACTTC.

The rearrangement uses TRBV7-6 and TRBJ2-1, with TRBD1 matching over 7 bases. CDR3 length: 13 amino acids. The germline V gene encodes CDR1 SGHVS and CDR2 FNYEAQ. Germline trimming cut 5 bases from V and 5 bases from J; bases unmatched to any gene: 3. CDR3 region: CASSDRAHNEQFF. The DNA of the CDR3 is TGTGCCAGCAGCGACAGGGCGCACAATGAGCAGTTCTTC.

This chain joins TRBV6-5 and TRBJ2-2; 7 nucleotides match TRBD1. This CDR3 is 15 amino acids long. The trim removed 4 bases at V and 3 bases at J, leaving 5 bases unmatched. Germline CDR1 reads MNHEY; CDR2 reads SVGAGI. The CDR3 spells CASSFGDSHTGELFF. The CDR3 coding sequence is TGTGCCAGCAGTTTTGGGGACAGTCACACCGGGGAGCTGTTTTTT.

CDR3 sequence (DNA): TGTGCCAGCAGTATTAGACAGGGCACTCAGCCCCAGCATTTT. It specifies CASSIRQGTQPQHF. The genes are TRBV28 and TRBJ1-5; 7 bases map to TRBD1. J was trimmed by 6 bases and V by 5 bases; bases with no gene match: 7. The CDR3 extends over 14 amino acids. Germline loops: CDR1 MDHEN, CDR2 SYDVKM.

The gene calls are TRBV9 and TRBJ2-7, with a tentative D call TRBD2 (6 bases). CDR1 is SGDLS and CDR2 is YYNGEE in the germline V gene. V was shortened by 3 bases and J by 2 bases, with 15 bases between the two germline ends. This CDR3 is 15 amino acids long. The CDR3 DNA sequence: TGTGCCAGCAGCGCCTCCGGGACGGGAGCCTACGAGCAGTACTTC. Its protein product is CASSASGTGAYEQYF.

CDR3 residues: CASSQDAGAKNIQYF. CDR3 coding DNA: TGCGCCAGCAGCCAGGACGCGGGAGCCAAAAACATTCAGTACTTC. The rearrangement uses TRBV4-3 and TRBJ2-4, with D possibly being TRBD2 (5 bases). Trimming left V 3 bases short and J 0 bases short, with 9 bases between. This CDR3 has 15 amino acids. From germline, CDR1 is LGHNA and CDR2 YSLEER.

The table lists this clone with a count of one. The chain joins TRBV19 to TRBJ2-6; D might be TRBD2 (6 bases). Germline CDR1 and CDR2: LNHDA and SQIVND (reference sequence). This CDR3 comprises 14 residues. V lost 3 bases, J lost 5 bases, and 8 bases lay in between. CDR3 bases: TGTGCCAGTAGTATCGCGGGGAGGGCCAACGTCCTGACTTTC. It is translated as CASSIAGRANVLTF. Drawing the rest from reference TRBV19 and TRBJ2-6, the complete variable domain is DGGITQSPKYLFRKEGQNVTLSCEQNLNHDAMYWYRQDPGQGLRLIYYSQIVNDFQKGDIAEGYSVSREKKESFPLTVTSAQKNPTAFYLCASSIAGRANVLTFGAGSRLTVL.

This clone showed up just a few times. The rearrangement joins TRBV23-1 to TRBJ2-5; TRBD1 matches at 7 bases. The J call may not be correct, given that the DNA end is closer to TRBJ2-7. TRBV23-1 is known as an ORF, though its function is uncertain. The CDR3 spans 17 residues. CDR3 region: CASSQWWDSDHFYEQYF. The CDR3 DNA reads as TGCGCCAGCAGTCAATGGTGGGACAGCGATCACTTTTACGAGCAGTACTTC.

This chain connects TRBV5-4 to TRBJ2-3; TRBD2 is a possible D gene (5 bases). The CDR3 consists of 15 residues. V lost 5 bases and J 5 bases, leaving 18 bases between the germline ends. Germline V gene data show CDR1 as SGHNT and CDR2 as YYREEE (reference sequence). Here the CDR3 reads CASSARRGMVDTQYF. The CDR3 coding sequence is TGTGCCAGCAGTGCCAGACGGGGTATGGTAGATACGCAGTATTTT.

The chain links TRBV7-9 to TRBJ2-1; 8 positions match TRBD2. The junction had 2 bases not matched to a gene; V was cut back by 4 bases and J by 6 bases. CDR1 is SEHNR and CDR2 is FQNEAQ in the germline V gene (reference sequence). There are 13 residues in the CDR3. CDR3 DNA sequence: TGTGCCAGCAGCTCCCGGGGGGGCAATGAGCAGTTCTTC. This gives the protein CASSSRGGNEQFF. The whole variable domain, remainder taken from reference TRBV7-9 and TRBJ2-1, is DTGVSQNPRHKITKRGQNVTFRCDPISEHNRLYWYRQTLGQGPEFLTYFQNEAQLEKSRLLSDRFSAERPKGSFSTLEIQRTEQGDSAMYLCASSSRGGNEQFFGPGTRLTVL.

This chain connects TRBV2 to TRBJ2-7, with D perhaps TRBD2 (6 bases). The germline gives CDR1 SNHLY, CDR2 FYNNEI. This CDR3 is built from 16 residues. V lost 6 bases and J lost 3, with 21 bases in between. CDR3: CASRDGSTGGFYEQYF. The CDR3 nucleotides are TGTGCCAGCAGGGACGGGAGCACAGGCGGTTTCTACGAGCAGTACTTC.

The rearrangement uses TRBV7-8 and TRBJ2-7, with TRBD2 matching 14 bases. From germline, CDR1 is SGHVS and CDR2 FQNEAQ. CDR3 length: 18 residues. After removal of 1 base from V and 3 bases from J, the junction contained 8 bases not matched to a gene. DNA of the CDR3: TGTGCCAGCAGCTTAGGAATCCCGGGACTAGCGGGAGACTACGAGCAGTACTTC. Its protein is CASSLGIPGLAGDYEQYF. The full variable domain, its missing parts supplied by reference TRBV7-8 and TRBJ2-7, is GAGVSQSPRYKVAKRGQDVALRCDPISGHVSLFWYQQALGQGPEFLTYFQNEAQLDKSGLPSDRFFAERPEGSVSTLKIQRTQQEDSAVYLCASSLGIPGLAGDYEQYFGPGTRLTVT.

This chain links TRBV27 with TRBJ1-3, with D possibly matching TRBD1 (6 bases). Per the germline V gene, CDR1 is MNHEY and CDR2 is SMNVEV (reference sequence). The CDR3 extends over 16 amino acids. V lost 0 bases and J 5 bases, leaving 14 bases between the germline ends. CDR3 region: CASSLSGQGIRNTIYF. DNA of the CDR3: TGTGCCAGCAGTTTATCGGGGCAGGGGATTCGAAACACCATATATTTT.

This clone was seen a handful of times. The V and J genes are TRBV4-3 and TRBJ2-7; TRBD2 matches 7 bases. There are 15 residues in the CDR3. Germline trimming cut 0 bases from V and 3 bases from J; bases unmatched to any gene: 5. Germline V gene data show CDR1 as LGHNA and CDR2 as YSLEER. CDR3 region: CASSQEGGSYYEQYF. In DNA, the CDR3 is TGCGCCAGCAGCCAAGAGGGCGGGAGTTACTACGAGCAGTACTTC.

V is TRBV5-1 and J is TRBJ1-3, with D possibly TRBD1 on 6 matching bases. Germline values: CDR1 SGHRS, CDR2 YFSETQ. The CDR3 is made up of 15 amino acids. Trimming removed 3 bases at V and 3 bases at J, with 13 bases between. CDR3 sequence (DNA): TGCGCCAGCAGCTCCGGCGGGGGCGGTGGAAACACCATATATTTT. This codes for CASSSGGGGGNTIYF.

The chain carries TRBV4-3 and TRBJ2-1, with 12 bases matching TRBD2. Germline values: CDR1 LGHNA, CDR2 YSLEER. J lost 6 bases, V lost 0 bases, and 9 bases had no gene match. The CDR3 length is 18 residues. CDR3 amino acids: CASSQDGTSGWGTNEQFF. The DNA of the CDR3 is TGCGCCAGCAGCCAAGATGGGACTAGCGGGTGGGGTACCAATGAGCAGTTCTTC.

The chain links TRBV4-3 to TRBJ1-5; TRBD1 is a possible D gene (5 bases). CDR1 is LGHNA and CDR2 is YSLEER in the germline V gene. The CDR3 is made up of 15 amino acids. The germline V and J ends were trimmed by 4 bases and 0 bases, with 10 bases remaining between them. Here the CDR3 reads CASSRGTSSNQPQHF. CDR3 DNA: TGCGCCAGCAGCCGGGGGACTTCTAGCAATCAGCCCCAGCATTTT.

The chain employs TRBV5-6 and TRBJ1-4; D unclear. This CDR3 has 14 residues. Deletions cut 0 bases from V and 2 bases from J, with 5 bases between. Germline CDR1 is SGHDT and CDR2 is YYEEEE. CDR3 sequence (DNA): TGTGCCAGCAGCTTGGGCCAGACTAATGAAAAACTGTTTTTT. Translated, it gives CASSLGQTNEKLFF.

The rearrangement joins TRBV7-6 to TRBJ1-1; 7 positions agree with TRBD1. CDR3 length: 14 residues. Unmatched junction bases numbered 15, after V lost 6 bases and J lost 11 bases. Per germline, CDR1 SGHVS and CDR2 FNYEAQ. The CDR3 bases are TGTGCCAGCAGGCCGGGACAGATCCTTTCCAGGGCTTTCTTT. Translating it yields CASRPGQILSRAFF.

The chain combines TRBV21-1 with TRBJ2-2; the table gives TRBD2 as D, unverified against the DNA. TRBV21-1 is labeled a pseudogene. CDR3 length equals 16 residues. The CDR3 nucleotides read TGTGCCAGCAGCAAAGACGGCGGGAACGGCACCGGGGAGCTGTTTTTT. Its protein product is CASSKDGGNGTGELFF.

This clone has a single count. This chain joins TRBV18 and TRBJ2-7, with D possibly matching TRBD1 (6 bases). Germline assignment: CDR1 KGHSH and CDR2 LQKENI. The V and J ends lost 5 bases and 0 bases respectively, with 11 bases between them. CDR3 length: 14 residues. Here the CDR3 DNA reads TGTGCCAGCTCAATCGACAGGAGCTCCTACGAGCAGTACTTC. Its protein product is CASSIDRSSYEQYF.